Shown below are 24 T cell receptor beta chains from a single sample sequenced in a study of cytotoxic CD8 clonotypes in ibrutinib-treated CLL. Libraries were prepared by immunoSEQ multiplex PCR; TCRdb keeps only in-frame clonotypes and omits some of them. The table has almost 85,000 clones, roughly 84% seen once; the top ten hold around 5%. Sequencing was performed on PBMCs, taken before ibrutinib treatment. These receptor sequences come from a human donor with chronic lymphocytic leukemia.

This sequence joins TRBV14 and TRBJ1-1, with TRBD1 as a possible D gene (6 bases). The V and J ends lost 5 bases and 3 bases respectively, with 13 bases between them. Germline V CDR1 and CDR2: SGHDN, FVKESK. The CDR3 has 14 amino acids. CDR3 sequence (DNA): TGTGCCAGCAGCAGGGCAGGGGTGGACACTGAAGCTTTCTTT. Translation: CASSRAGVDTEAFF.

V is TRBV2 and J is TRBJ2-5, with D uncertain. The V gene lost 6 bases and the J gene lost 5 bases, with 13 bases spanning the gap. The CDR3 totals 13 residues. Germline V gene lookup returns CDR1 SNHLY and CDR2 FYNNEI. The CDR3 bases are TGTGCCAGCAGAACGTCTCTTGGGGAGACCCAGTACTTC. As protein: CASRTSLGETQYF. Drawing the rest from reference TRBV2 and TRBJ2-5, the complete variable domain is EPEVTQTPSHQVTQMGQEVILRCVPISNHLYFYWYRQILGQKVEFLVSFYNNEISEKSEIFDDQFSVERPDGSNFTLKIRSTKLEDSAMYFCASRTSLGETQYFGPGTRLLVL.

The rearrangement links TRBV5-1 to TRBJ2-3; D ambiguous. V was shortened by 4 bases and J by 0 bases, with 12 bases between the two germline ends. Germline assignment: CDR1 SGHRS and CDR2 YFSETQ. This CDR3 spans 15 amino acids. The CDR3 DNA follows: TGCGCCAGCAGCCTATACCACGGAAGCACAGATACGCAGTATTTT. Translating gives CASSLYHGSTDTQYF.

The rearrangement links TRBV7-9 to TRBJ1-1; no firm D call. This CDR3 region has 13 residues. The germline gives CDR1 SEHNR, CDR2 FQNEAQ (reference sequence). The V end lost 4 bases, the J end lost 1 base, and 7 bases lay between the germline ends. The CDR3, as DNA: TGTGCCAGCAGCTGGACTGAGAACACTGAAGCTTTCTTT. It is translated as CASSWTENTEAFF.

V and J are TRBV4-2 and TRBJ2-5; no clear D. The V end lost 1 base, the J end lost 3 bases, and 9 bases lay between the germline ends. Germline loops: CDR1 LGHNA, CDR2 YNFKEQ. The CDR3 sequence is 14 residues long. CDR3 nucleotides: TGTGCCAGCAGCCAAGTCGGCTTAAAAGAGACCCAGTACTTC. Encoded protein: CASSQVGLKETQYF.

The J gene is TRBJ2-3, the V gene TRBV7-3, with 10 bases lining up with TRBD2. This CDR3 region has 16 residues. Germline V CDR1 and CDR2: SGHTA, FQGTGA. With V trimmed by 3 bases and J by 6 bases, 9 bases remained unmatched. The CDR3 here is CASSFLAGVLGDTQYF. The CDR3 DNA reads as TGTGCCAGCAGCTTCCTAGCGGGAGTCCTTGGGGATACGCAGTATTTT.

This chain joins TRBV30 and TRBJ1-3; 7 nucleotides agree with TRBD1. Trimming cost V 3 bases and J 0 bases; bases outside gene matches: 14. The CDR3 covers 18 residues. Germline CDR1 reads GTSNPN; CDR2 reads SVGIG (reference sequence). CDR3 bases: TGTGCCTGGAGCAAGGGGGCAGGGAGGCTAAACTCTGGAAACACCATATATTTT. Protein product: CAWSKGAGRLNSGNTIYF.

In this sample, this clone turned up a few times. The genes are TRBV10-3 and TRBJ2-2; unclear D gene. Germline CDR1 and CDR2: ENHRY and SYGVKD. The CDR3 is made up of 15 amino acids. The V end was cut by 0 bases, the J end by 4 bases, with 9 bases between. In DNA, the CDR3 is TGTGCCATCAGTGAGTCGTTAGGAATCACCGGGGAGCTGTTTTTT. Its protein is CAISESLGITGELFF.

This chain uses TRBV27 with TRBJ1-2; D is unresolved. The germline V gene encodes CDR1 MNHEY and CDR2 SMNVEV (reference sequence). The CDR3 has 15 residues. V shed 0 bases and J shed 8 bases, with 16 bases lying between them. The chain's CDR3 is CASSLSLERFWGYTF. The CDR3 nucleotides read TGTGCCAGCAGTTTATCTTTAGAAAGATTCTGGGGCTACACCTTC.

The V gene is TRBV6-6, the J gene TRBJ1-2, with unresolved D. This CDR3 comprises 15 residues. Germline V CDR1 and CDR2: MNHNY, SVGAGI (reference sequence). V was clipped by 0 bases and J by 6 bases, with 14 bases between them. In DNA form, the CDR3 reads TGTGCCAGCAGTTACTCCATACAAAGGAGGGATGGCTACACCTTC. Residues: CASSYSIQRRDGYTF.

In this sample, this clone turned up once. DNA of the CDR3: TGTGCCAGCAGCGCCGGGACGGGTCGGTCCGAGCAGTACTTC. Protein sequence: CASSAGTGRSEQYF. V and J are TRBV27 and TRBJ2-7, with D possibly called TRBD1 or TRBD2 (5 bases each). The CDR3 covers 14 residues. Trimming removed 6 bases from V and 6 bases from J, with 18 bases in between. Germline assignment: CDR1 MNHEY and CDR2 SMNVEV (reference sequence).

The rearrangement uses TRBV27 and TRBJ2-3; 8 bases are a match to TRBD2. The length of the CDR3 is 15 residues. Trimming removed 4 bases from V and 4 bases from J; junction bases left unmatched: 7. Germline CDR1 and CDR2: MNHEY and SMNVEV (reference sequence). The CDR3 here is CASSSGRRGADTQYF. DNA for the CDR3: TGTGCCAGCAGTTCCGGGAGGCGGGGGGCAGATACGCAGTATTTT.

This rearrangement joins TRBV19 to TRBJ2-1, with D perhaps TRBD1 or TRBD2 (5 bases each). CDR1 is LNHDA and CDR2 is SQIVND in the germline V gene (reference sequence). V was pared by 3 bases and J by 4 bases, with 10 bases between. The CDR3 length is 14 residues. CDR3 sequence: CASSIRDGYNEQFF. In DNA form, the CDR3 reads TGTGCCAGTAGTATCCGGGACGGGTACAATGAGCAGTTCTTC.

This clone was seen a single time. This rearrangement joins TRBV5-1 to TRBJ1-1; possibly TRBD1 for D (5 bases). Germline CDR1 SGHRS, CDR2 YFSETQ. This CDR3 comprises 15 residues. V was clipped by 4 bases and J by 6 bases, with 19 bases between them. CDR3 loop: CASSPDTWGWAEAFF. DNA of the CDR3: TGCGCCAGCAGCCCGGACACTTGGGGTTGGGCTGAAGCTTTCTTT.

The chain joins TRBV28 to TRBJ2-1; 8 positions match TRBD2. The germline V gene has CDR1 MDHEN and CDR2 SYDVKM. V shed 5 bases, J shed 0 bases, and the junction held 6 bases outside the gene matches. The CDR3 runs to 16 residues. CDR3: CASSPLGTSSYNEQFF. CDR3 in DNA: TGTGCCAGCAGTCCCCTAGGGACTAGCTCCTACAATGAGCAGTTCTTC.

The chain recombines TRBV5-1 with TRBJ2-3, with D perhaps TRBD2 (6 bases). The CDR3 length is 17 residues. Germline assignment: CDR1 SGHRS and CDR2 YFSETQ. Trimming shortened V by 0 bases and J by 1 base, and 15 bases separated the two germline ends. The CDR3: CASSLAQSGTRTDTQYF. The CDR3 nucleotides are TGCGCCAGCAGCTTGGCCCAGTCGGGGACTCGCACAGATACGCAGTATTTT.

The chain has TRBV19 and TRBJ1-2; maybe TRBD1 (5 bases). The CDR3 is 14 amino acids. CDR1 and CDR2 from the germline V gene are LNHDA and SQIVND (reference sequence). V lost 7 bases to trimming and J lost 3 bases, with 15 bases between them. The CDR3 DNA sequence: TGTGCCAGTATCGAGGCCCGGGGGTACTATGGCTACACCTTC. Residues: CASIEARGYYGYTF.

This clone was counted only a few times. V gene TRBV28 combines with J gene TRBJ1-1, with D possibly matching TRBD1 (5 bases). V lost 5 bases and J 4 bases, leaving 17 bases between the germline ends. Germline CDR1 and CDR2: MDHEN and SYDVKM. This CDR3 is built from 15 residues. This CDR3 is CASSPTVGDFTEAFF. The CDR3 DNA reads TGTGCCAGCAGTCCAACCGTTGGGGACTTCACTGAAGCTTTCTTT.

The chain combines TRBV11-3 with TRBJ1-3, with 9 bases fitting TRBD1. The length of the CDR3 is 15 residues. V shed 8 bases and J 4 bases; nucleotides not matched to a gene: 9. Germline V gives CDR1 SGHNT, CDR2 YENEEA. The CDR3 reads CASSRGQGSGNTIYF. CDR3 DNA: TGTGCCAGCTCCCGGGGACAGGGATCCGGAAACACCATATATTTT.

This rearrangement joins TRBV15 to TRBJ1-1, with 8 bases matching TRBD1. J was trimmed by 1 base and V by 1 base; bases with no gene match: 2. The V gene's germline CDR1 is LNHNV and CDR2 YYDKDF (reference sequence). This CDR3 region has 15 residues. CDR3 protein: CATSRAGTGNTEAFF. As DNA, the CDR3 is TGTGCCACCAGCAGAGCCGGGACAGGGAACACTGAAGCTTTCTTT.

This chain's CDR3 is CASSLRTASIYEQYF. The CDR3, as DNA: TGTGCCAGCAGCCTACGGACAGCAAGCATCTACGAGCAGTACTTC. The rearrangement joins TRBV11-3 to TRBJ2-7, with D perhaps TRBD1 (6 bases). Germline loops: CDR1 SGHNT, CDR2 YENEEA. Deletions cut 5 bases from V and 3 bases from J, with 17 bases between. The CDR3 loop spans 15 amino acids.

The J gene is TRBJ2-3, the V gene TRBV28; D may correspond to TRBD1 or TRBD2 (5 bases each). With 9 bases removed from V and 4 bases from J, the gap between germline ends came to 20 bases. CDR1 MDHEN and CDR2 SYDVKM come from the germline V gene. The CDR3 is 15 residues long. CDR3 sequence (DNA): TGTGCCAGTAAAACCCAGGGTTGGAGGCCAGATACGCAGTATTTT. Translating gives CASKTQGWRPDTQYF.

In nucleotides, the CDR3 is TGTGCCAGCAACCCGCCGCGGGACAACAATGAGCAGTTCTTC. Its protein is CASNPPRDNNEQFF. The chain has TRBV7-2 and TRBJ2-1; D assignment may be TRBD1 or TRBD2 (6 bases each). V lost 7 bases and J 5 bases, leaving 15 bases between the germline ends. Per germline, CDR1 SGHTA and CDR2 FQGNSA. The CDR3 length is 14 residues.

The rearrangement joins TRBV28 to TRBJ2-2; TRBD1 agrees at 7 bases. In germline, CDR1 is MDHEN, CDR2 SYDVKM. The CDR3 consists of 13 residues. V gave up 6 bases and J gave up 6 bases; unmatched junction bases: 4. Written as DNA, the CDR3 is TGTGCCAGCAGGCCCGACAGGGCCGGGGAGCTGTTTTTT. Amino acids: CASRPDRAGELFF.